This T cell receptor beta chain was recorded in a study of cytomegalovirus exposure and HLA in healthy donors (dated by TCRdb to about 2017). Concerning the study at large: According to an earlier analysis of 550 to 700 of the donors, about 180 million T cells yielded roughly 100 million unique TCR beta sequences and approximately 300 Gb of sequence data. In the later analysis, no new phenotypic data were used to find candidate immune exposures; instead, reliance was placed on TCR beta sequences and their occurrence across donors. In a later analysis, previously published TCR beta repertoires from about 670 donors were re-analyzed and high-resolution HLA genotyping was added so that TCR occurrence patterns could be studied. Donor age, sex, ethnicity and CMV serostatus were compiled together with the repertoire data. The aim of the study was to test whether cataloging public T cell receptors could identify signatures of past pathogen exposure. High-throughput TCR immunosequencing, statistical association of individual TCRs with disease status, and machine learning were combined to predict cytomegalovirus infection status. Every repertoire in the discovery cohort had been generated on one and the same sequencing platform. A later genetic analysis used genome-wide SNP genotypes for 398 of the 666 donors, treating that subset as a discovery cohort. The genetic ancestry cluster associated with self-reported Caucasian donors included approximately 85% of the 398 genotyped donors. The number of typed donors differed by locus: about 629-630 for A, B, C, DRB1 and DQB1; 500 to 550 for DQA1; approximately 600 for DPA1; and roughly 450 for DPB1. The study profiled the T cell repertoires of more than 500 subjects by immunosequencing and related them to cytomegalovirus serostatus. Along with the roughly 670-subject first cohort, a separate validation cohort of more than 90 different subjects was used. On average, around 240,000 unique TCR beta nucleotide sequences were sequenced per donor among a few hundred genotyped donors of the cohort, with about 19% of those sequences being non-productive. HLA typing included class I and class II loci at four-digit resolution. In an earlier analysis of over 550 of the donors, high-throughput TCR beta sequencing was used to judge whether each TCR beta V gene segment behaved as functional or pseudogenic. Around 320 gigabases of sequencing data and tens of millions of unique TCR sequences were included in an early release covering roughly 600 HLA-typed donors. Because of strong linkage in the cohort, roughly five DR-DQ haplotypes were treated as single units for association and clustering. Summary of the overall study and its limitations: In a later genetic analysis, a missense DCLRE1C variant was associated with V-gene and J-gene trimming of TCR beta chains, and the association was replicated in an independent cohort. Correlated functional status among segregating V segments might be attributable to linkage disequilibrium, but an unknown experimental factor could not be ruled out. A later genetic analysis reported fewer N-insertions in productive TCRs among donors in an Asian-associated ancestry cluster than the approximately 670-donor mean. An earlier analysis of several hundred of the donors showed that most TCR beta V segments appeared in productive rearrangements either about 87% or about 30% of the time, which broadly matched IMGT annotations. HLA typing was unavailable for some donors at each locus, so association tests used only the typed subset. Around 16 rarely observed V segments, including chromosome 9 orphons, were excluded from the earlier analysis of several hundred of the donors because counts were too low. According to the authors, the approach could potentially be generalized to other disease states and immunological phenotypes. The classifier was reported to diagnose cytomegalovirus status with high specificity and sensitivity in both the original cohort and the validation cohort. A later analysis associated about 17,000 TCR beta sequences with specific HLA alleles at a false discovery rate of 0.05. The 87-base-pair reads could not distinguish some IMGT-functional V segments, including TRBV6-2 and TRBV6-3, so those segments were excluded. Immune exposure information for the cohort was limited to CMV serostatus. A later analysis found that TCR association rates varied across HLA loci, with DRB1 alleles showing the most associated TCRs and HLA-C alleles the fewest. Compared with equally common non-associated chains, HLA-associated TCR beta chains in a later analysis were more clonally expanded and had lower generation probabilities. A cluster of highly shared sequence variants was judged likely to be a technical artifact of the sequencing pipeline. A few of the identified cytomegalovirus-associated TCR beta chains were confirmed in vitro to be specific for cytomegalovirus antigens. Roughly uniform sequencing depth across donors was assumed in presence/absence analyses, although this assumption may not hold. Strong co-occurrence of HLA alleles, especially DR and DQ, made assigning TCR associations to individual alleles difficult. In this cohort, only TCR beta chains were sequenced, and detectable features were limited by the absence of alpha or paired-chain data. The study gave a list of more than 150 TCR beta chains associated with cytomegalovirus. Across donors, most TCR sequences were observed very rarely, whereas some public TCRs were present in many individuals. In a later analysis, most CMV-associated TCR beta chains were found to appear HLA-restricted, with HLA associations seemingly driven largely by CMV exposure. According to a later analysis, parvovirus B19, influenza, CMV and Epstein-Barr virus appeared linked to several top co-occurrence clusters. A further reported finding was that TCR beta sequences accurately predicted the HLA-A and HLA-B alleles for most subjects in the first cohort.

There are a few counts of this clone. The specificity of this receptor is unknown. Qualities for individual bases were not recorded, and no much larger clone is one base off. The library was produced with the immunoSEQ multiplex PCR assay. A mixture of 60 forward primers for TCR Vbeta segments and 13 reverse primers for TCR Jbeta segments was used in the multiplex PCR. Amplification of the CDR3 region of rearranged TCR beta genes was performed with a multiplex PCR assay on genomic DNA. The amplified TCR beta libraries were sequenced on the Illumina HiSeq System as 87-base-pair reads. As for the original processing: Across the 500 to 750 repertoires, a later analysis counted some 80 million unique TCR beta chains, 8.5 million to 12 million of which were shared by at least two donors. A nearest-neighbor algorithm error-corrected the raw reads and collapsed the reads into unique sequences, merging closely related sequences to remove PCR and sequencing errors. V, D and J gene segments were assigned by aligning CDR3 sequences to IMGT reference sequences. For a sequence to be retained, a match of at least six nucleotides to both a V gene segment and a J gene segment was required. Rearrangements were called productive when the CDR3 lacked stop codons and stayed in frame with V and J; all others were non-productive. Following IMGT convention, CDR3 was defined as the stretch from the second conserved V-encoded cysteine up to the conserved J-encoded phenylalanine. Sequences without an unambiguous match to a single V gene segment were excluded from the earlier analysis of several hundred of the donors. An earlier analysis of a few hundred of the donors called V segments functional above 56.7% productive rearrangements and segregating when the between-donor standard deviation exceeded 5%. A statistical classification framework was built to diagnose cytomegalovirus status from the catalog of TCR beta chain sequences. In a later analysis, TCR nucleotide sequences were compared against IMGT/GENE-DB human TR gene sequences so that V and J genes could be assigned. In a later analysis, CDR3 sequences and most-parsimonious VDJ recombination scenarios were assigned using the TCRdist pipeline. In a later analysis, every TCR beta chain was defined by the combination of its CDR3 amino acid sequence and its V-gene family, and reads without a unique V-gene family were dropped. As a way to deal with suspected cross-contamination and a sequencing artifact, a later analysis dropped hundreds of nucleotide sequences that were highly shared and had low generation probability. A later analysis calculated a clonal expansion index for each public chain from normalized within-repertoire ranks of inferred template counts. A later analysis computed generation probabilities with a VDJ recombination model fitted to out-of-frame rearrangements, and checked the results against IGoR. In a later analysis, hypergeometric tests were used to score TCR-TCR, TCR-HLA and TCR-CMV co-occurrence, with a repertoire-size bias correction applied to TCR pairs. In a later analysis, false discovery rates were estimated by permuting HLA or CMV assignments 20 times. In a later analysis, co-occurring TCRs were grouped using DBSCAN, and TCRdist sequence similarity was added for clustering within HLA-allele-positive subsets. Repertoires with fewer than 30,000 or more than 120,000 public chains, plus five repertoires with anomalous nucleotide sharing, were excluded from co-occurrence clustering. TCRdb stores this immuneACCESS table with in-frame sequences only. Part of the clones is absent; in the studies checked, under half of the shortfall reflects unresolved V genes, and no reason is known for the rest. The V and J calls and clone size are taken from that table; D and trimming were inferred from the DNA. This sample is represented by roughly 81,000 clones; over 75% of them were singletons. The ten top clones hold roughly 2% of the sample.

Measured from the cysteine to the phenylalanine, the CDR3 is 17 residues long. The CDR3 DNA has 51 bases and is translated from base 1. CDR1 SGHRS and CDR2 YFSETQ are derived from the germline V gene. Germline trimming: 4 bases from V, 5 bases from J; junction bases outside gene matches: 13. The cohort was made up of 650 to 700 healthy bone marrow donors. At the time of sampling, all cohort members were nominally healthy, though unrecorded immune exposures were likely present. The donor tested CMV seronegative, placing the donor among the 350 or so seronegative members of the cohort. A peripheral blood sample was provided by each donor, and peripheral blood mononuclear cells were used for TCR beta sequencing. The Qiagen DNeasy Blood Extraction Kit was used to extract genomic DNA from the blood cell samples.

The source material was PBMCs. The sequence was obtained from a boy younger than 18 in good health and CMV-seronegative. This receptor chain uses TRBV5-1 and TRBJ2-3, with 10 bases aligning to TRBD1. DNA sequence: TGCGCCAGCAGCCTCGGACGACAGGGGGCAACCCTAGATACGCAGTATTTT. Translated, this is CASSLGRQGATLDTQYF. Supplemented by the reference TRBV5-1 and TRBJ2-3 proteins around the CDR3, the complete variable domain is KAGVTQTPRYLIKTRGQQVTLSCSPISGHRSVSWYQQTPGQGLQFLFEYFSETQRNKGNFPGRFSGRQFSNSRSEMNVSTLELGDSALYLCASSLGRQGATLDTQYFGPGTRLTVL.